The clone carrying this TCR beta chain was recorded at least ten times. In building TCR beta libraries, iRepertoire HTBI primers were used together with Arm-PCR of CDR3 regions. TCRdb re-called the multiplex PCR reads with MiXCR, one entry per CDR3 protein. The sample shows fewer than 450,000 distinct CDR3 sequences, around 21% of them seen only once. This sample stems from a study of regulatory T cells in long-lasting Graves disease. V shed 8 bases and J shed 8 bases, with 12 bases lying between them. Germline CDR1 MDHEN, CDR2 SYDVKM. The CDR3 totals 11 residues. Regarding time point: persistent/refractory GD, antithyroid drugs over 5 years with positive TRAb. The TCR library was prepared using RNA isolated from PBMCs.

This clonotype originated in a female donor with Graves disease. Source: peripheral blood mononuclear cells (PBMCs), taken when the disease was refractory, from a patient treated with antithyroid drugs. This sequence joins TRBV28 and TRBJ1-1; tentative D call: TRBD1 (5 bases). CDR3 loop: CASGLGGEAFF. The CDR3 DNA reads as TGTGCCAGCGGGTTGGGGGGGGAAGCTTTCTTT.